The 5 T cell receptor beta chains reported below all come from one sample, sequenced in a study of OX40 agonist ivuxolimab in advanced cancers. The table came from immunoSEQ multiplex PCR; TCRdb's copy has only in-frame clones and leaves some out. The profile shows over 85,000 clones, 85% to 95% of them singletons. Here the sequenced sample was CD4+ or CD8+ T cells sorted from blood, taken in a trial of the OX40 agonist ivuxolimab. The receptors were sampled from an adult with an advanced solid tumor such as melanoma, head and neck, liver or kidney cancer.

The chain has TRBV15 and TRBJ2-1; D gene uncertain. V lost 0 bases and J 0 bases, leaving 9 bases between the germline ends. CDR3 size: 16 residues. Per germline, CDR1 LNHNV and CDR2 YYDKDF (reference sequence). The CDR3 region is CATSRELTSSYNEQFF. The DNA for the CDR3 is TGTGCCACCAGCAGAGAACTAACGAGCTCCTACAATGAGCAGTTCTTC.

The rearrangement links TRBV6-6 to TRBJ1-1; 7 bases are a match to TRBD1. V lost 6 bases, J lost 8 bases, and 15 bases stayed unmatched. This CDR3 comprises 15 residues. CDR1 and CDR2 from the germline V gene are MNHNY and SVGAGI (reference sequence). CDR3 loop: CASRYTATGSREAFF. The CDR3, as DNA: TGTGCCAGCAGGTATACAGCGACAGGGTCAAGGGAAGCTTTCTTT.

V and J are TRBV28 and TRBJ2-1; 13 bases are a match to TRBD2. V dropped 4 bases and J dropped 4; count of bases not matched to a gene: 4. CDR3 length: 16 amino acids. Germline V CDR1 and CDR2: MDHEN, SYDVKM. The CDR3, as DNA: TGTGCCAGCAGTTCCCGGACTAGCGGGGGATACAATGAGCAGTTCTTC. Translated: CASSSRTSGGYNEQFF. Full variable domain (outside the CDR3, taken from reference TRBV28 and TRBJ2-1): DVKVTQSSRYLVKRTGEKVFLECVQDMDHENMFWYRQDPGLGLRLIYFSYDVKMKEKGDIPEGYSVSREKKERFSLILESASTNQTSMYLCASSSRTSGGYNEQFFGPGTRLTVL.

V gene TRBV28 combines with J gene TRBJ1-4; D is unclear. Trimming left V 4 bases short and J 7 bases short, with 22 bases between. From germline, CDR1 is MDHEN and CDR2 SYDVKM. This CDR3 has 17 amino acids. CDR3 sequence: CASSSPRAAWEREKLFF. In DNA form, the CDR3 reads TGTGCCAGCAGTTCCCCGAGGGCAGCTTGGGAGCGTGAAAAACTGTTTTTT.

The CDR3 region has the DNA TGTGCCAGCAGCGTAGTGCCAGGGTTAGAGGGGACTGAAGCTTTCTTT. Translation: CASSVVPGLEGTEAFF. The chain couples TRBV9 to TRBJ1-1; the D gene is possibly TRBD1 (5 bases). This CDR3 comprises 16 residues. Trimming took 0 bases from V and 5 from J, leaving 17 bases between them. Germline-derived CDR1 and CDR2 are SGDLS and YYNGEE.